This is a list of T cell receptor beta chains from one sample in a study of regulatory T cells in long-lasting Graves disease. TCRdb reprocessed the multiplex PCR reads via MiXCR and lists one record per CDR3 protein. The sample holds 400,000 or so distinct CDR3 sequences, roughly 20% seen once. Sample: peripheral blood mononuclear cells (PBMCs), taken when the disease was refractory, from a patient treated with antithyroid drugs. These receptors were obtained from a female donor with Graves disease. CDR3s include the opening cysteine and the closing phenylalanine or tryptophan. The order of the fields is J gene, V gene, CDR3 protein.

j_call: TRBJ2-7; v_call: TRBV6-5; cdr3_aa: CASSYSRELSYEQYF
j_call: TRBJ2-5; v_call: TRBV18; cdr3_aa: CTSSPRGARETQYF
j_call: TRBJ2-7; v_call: TRBV6-5; cdr3_aa: CASSYRPTYEQYF
j_call: TRBJ2-7; v_call: TRBV5-1; cdr3_aa: CASSPGNSLTYEQYF
j_call: TRBJ1-1; v_call: TRBV7-9; cdr3_aa: CASSLRTGGQTEAFF
j_call: TRBJ1-5; v_call: TRBV28; cdr3_aa: CASAWPGEPQHF
j_call: TRBJ2-5; v_call: TRBV7-2; cdr3_aa: CASSSTRDRDWAQDQETQYF
j_call: TRBJ2-5; v_call: TRBV9; cdr3_aa: CASSVSGGGGETQYF
j_call: TRBJ1-1; v_call: TRBV28; cdr3_aa: CASSSSRDRRNTEAFF
j_call: TRBJ2-5; v_call: TRBV2; cdr3_aa: CASKAEETQYF
j_call: TRBJ2-2; v_call: TRBV15; cdr3_aa: CATSRKQGMTGELFF
j_call: TRBJ2-5; v_call: TRBV7-8; cdr3_aa: CASSQTGGQETQYF
j_call: TRBJ1-1; v_call: TRBV9; cdr3_aa: CASSTSTGGTEAFF